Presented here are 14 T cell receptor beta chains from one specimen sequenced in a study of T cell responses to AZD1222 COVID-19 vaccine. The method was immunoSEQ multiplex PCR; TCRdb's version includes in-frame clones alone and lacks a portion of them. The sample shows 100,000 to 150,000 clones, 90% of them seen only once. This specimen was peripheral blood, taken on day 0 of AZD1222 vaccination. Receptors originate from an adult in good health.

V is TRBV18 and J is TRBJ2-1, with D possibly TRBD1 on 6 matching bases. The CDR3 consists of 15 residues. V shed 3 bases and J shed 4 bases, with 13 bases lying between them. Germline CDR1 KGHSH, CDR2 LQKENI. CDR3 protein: CASSPPTGVYNEQFF. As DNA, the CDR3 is TGTGCCAGCTCACCGCCGACAGGAGTATACAATGAGCAGTTCTTC. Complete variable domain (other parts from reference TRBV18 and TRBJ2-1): NAGVMQNPRHLVRRRGQEARLRCSPMKGHSHVYWYRQLPEEGLKFMVYLQKENIIDESGMPKERFSAEFPKEGPSILRIQQVVRGDSAAYFCASSPPTGVYNEQFFGPGTRLTVL.

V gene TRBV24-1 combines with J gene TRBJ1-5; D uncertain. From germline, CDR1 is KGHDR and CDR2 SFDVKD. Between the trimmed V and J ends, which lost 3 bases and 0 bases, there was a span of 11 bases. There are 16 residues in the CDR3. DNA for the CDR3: TGTGCCACCAGTGATGACGGGCGCGGTAGCAATCAGCCCCAGCATTTT. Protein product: CATSDDGRGSNQPQHF.

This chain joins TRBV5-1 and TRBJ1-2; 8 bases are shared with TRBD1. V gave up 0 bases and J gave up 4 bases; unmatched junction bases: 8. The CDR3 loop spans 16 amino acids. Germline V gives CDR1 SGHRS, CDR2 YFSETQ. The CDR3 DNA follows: TGCGCCAGCAGCTTGGGGACAGGGACCCGGAGCTATGGCTACACCTTC. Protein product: CASSLGTGTRSYGYTF.

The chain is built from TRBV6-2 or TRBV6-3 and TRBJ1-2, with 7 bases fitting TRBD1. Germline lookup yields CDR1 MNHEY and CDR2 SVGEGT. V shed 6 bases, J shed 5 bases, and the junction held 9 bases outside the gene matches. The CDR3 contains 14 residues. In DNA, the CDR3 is TGTGCCAGCAGCCCTTCCGGGACAGCATATGGCTACACCTTC. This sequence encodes CASSPSGTAYGYTF.

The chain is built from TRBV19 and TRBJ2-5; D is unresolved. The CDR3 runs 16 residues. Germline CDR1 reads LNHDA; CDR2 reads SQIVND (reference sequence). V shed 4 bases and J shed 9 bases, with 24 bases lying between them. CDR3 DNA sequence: TGTGCCAGTAGTACCCGAGGTGAGGACCCTCAGTATGCCCAGTACTTC. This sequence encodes CASSTRGEDPQYAQYF.

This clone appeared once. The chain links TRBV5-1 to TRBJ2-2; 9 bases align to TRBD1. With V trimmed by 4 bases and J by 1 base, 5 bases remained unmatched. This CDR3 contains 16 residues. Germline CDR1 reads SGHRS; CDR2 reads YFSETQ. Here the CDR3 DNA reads TGCGCCAGCAGCCCGGGACAGGGAATGAACACCGGGGAGCTGTTTTTT. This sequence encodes CASSPGQGMNTGELFF.

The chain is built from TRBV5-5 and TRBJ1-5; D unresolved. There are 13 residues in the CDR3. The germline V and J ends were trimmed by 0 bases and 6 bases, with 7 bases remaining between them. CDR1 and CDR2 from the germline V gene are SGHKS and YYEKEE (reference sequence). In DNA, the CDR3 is TGTGCCAGCAGCTTGGTGGACCGTCAGCCCCAGCATTTT. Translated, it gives CASSLVDRQPQHF.

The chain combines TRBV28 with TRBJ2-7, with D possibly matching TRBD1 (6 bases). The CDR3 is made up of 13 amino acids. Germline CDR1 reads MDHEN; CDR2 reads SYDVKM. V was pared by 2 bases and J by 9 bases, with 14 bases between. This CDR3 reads CASSLPTGPLQYF. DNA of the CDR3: TGTGCCAGCAGTTTACCGACAGGTCCGTTGCAGTACTTC.

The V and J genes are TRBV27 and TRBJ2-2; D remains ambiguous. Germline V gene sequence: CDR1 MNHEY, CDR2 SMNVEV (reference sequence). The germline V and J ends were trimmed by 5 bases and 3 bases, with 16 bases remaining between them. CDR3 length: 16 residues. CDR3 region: CASSTPYYADTGELFF. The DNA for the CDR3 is TGTGCCAGCAGTACGCCGTACTACGCGGACACCGGGGAGCTGTTTTTT.

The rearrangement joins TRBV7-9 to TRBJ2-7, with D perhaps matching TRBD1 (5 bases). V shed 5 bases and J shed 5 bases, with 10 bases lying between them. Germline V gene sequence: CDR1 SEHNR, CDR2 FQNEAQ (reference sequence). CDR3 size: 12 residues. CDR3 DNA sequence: TGTGCCAGCAGCCGGACACCAGACGAGCAGTACTTC. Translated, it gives CASSRTPDEQYF.

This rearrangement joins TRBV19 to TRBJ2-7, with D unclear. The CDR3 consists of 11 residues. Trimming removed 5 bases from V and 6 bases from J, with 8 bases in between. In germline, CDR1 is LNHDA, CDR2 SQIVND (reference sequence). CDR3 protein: CASSSYGEQYF. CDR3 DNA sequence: TGTGCCAGTAGTTCCTATGGCGAGCAGTACTTC.

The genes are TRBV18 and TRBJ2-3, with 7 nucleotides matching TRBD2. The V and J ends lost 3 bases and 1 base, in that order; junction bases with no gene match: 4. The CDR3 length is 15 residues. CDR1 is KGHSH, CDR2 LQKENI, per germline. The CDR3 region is CASSPLRGGTDTQYF. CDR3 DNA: TGTGCCAGCTCACCGCTCCGGGGGGGCACAGATACGCAGTATTTT.

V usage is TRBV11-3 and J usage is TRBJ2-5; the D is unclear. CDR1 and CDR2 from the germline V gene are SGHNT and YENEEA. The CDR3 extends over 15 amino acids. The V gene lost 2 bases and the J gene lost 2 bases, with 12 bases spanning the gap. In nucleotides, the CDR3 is TGTGCCAGCAGCTTAAATCACGGCAGACAAGAGACCCAGTACTTC. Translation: CASSLNHGRQETQYF.

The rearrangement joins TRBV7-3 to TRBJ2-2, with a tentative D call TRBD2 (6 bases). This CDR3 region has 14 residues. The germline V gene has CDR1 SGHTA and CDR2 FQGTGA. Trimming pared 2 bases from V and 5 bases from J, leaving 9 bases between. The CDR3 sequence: CASSLGGNTGELFF. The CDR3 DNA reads TGTGCCAGCAGCTTAGGGGGGAATACCGGGGAGCTGTTTTTT.